The clone carrying this T cell receptor (beta chain) has ten or more counts. The data derive from a study of T-cell reconstitution after alpha-beta-depleted transplantation in children. Unique molecular identifiers were incorporated into the prepared TCRbeta library. MiXCR, applied by TCRdb to the PCR reads, yields one record per CDR3 protein. The sample contains 200,000 or so distinct CDR3 sequences, around 8.4% of which appear only once. Trimming stripped 4 bases from V and 8 bases from J, with 15 bases between. The CDR3 consists of 14 residues. Per germline, CDR1 LGHDT and CDR2 YNNKEL (reference sequence).

The rearrangement links TRBV3-1 to TRBJ2-1, with D unresolved. The TCR sequence derives from a male patient between 2 and 10 years old who had a stem cell transplant for acute myeloid leukemia, so the T cells may come from the graft donor. The sequencing here drew on PBMCs, mostly from graft donor cells, taken 360 days after TCRalphabeta/CD19-depleted stem cell transplant. The CDR3, as DNA: TGTGCCAGCAGCCCTAAGGCAGGCAGACATGAGCAGTTCTTC. Translated: CASSPKAGRHEQFF.